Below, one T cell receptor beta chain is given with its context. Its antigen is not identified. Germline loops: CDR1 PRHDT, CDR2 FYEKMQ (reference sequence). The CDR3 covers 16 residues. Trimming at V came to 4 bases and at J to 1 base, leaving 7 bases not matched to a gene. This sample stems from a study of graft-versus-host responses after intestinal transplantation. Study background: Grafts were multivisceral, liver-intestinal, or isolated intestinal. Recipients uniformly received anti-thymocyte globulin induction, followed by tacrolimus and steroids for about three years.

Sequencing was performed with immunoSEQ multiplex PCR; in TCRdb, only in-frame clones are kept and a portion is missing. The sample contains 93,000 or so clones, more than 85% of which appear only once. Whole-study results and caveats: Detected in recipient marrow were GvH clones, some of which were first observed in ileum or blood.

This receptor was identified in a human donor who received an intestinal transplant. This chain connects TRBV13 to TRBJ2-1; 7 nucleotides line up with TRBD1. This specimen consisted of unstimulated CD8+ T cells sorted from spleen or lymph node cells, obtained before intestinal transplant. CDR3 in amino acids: CASSSTGDGSYNEQFF. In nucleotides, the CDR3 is TGTGCCAGCAGCTCCACAGGGGATGGATCCTACAATGAGCAGTTCTTC.